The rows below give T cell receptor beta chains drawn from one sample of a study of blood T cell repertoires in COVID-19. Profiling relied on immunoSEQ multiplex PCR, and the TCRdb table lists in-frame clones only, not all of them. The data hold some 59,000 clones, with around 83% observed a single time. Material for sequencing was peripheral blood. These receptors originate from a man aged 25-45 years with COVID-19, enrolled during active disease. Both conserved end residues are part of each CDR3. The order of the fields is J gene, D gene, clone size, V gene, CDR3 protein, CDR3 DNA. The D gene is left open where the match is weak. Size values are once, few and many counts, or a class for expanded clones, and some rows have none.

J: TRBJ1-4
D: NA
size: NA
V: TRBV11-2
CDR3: CASSFAFRGEKLFF
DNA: TGTGCCAGCAGCTTCGCATTCAGGGGTGAAAAACTGTTTTTT

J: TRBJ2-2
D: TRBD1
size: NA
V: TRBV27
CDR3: CASRSGTANTGELFF
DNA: TGTGCCAGCAGATCCGGGACAGCGAACACCGGGGAGCTGTTTTTT

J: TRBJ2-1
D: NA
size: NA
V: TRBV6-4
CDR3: CASSESGNNEQFF
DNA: TGTGCCAGCAGTGAGTCGGGAAACAATGAGCAGTTCTTC

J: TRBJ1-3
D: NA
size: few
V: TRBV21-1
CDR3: CASSKDGDRGNTIYF
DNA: TGTGCCAGCAGCAAAGATGGGGACAGGGGAAACACCATATATTTT

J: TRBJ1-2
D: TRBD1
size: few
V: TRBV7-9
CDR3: CASSLATGGSGYTF
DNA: TGTGCCAGCAGCTTAGCCACAGGGGGCTCCGGCTACACCTTC

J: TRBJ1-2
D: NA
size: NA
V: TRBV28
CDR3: CASMVLRGNYGYTF
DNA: TGTGCCAGCATGGTTTTGAGGGGGAACTATGGCTACACCTTC

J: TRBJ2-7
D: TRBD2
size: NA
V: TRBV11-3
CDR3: CASSPQTSGGAYEQYF
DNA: TGTGCCAGCAGCCCCCAGACTAGCGGGGGGGCCTACGAGCAGTACTTC

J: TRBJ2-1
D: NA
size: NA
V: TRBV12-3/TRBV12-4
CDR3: CASSSGLYNEQFF
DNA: TGTGCCAGCAGTTCAGGACTGTACAATGAGCAGTTCTTC

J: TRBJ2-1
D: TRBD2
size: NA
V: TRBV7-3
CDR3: CASSPSLRGGSNEQFF
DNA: TGTGCCAGCAGCCCCAGCTTGCGGGGGGGGTCAAATGAGCAGTTCTTC

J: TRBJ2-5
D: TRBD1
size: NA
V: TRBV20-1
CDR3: CSASPRTGFLQETQYF
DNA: TGCAGTGCTAGTCCAAGGACAGGGTTTCTGCAAGAGACCCAGTACTTC

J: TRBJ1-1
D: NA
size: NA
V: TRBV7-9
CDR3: CASSPSKDTTNTEAFF
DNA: TGTGCCAGCAGCCCCTCCAAGGACACAACGAACACTGAAGCTTTCTTT

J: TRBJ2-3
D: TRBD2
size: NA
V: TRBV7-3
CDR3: CASSPGLAASTDTQYF
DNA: TGTGCCAGCAGCCCCGGACTAGCGGCGAGCACAGATACGCAGTATTTT

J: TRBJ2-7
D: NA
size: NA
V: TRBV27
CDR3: CASSLTGSYEQYF
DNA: TGTGCCAGCAGCTTGACCGGGTCCTACGAGCAGTACTTC